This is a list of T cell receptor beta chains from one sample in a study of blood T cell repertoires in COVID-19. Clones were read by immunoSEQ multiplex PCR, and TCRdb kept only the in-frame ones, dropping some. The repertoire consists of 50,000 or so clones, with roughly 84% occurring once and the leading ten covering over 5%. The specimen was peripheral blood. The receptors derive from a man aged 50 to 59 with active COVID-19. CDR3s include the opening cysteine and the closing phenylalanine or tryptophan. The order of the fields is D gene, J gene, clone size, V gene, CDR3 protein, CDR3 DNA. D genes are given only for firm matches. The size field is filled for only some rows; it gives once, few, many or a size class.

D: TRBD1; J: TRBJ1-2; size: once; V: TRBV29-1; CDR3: CSVEGGTGSNYGYTF; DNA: TGCAGCGTTGAGGGGGGGACAGGGTCAAACTATGGCTACACCTTC
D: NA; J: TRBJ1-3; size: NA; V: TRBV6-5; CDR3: CASRPGTNSGNTIYF; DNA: TGTGCCAGCAGACCGGGAACTAACTCTGGAAACACCATATATTTT
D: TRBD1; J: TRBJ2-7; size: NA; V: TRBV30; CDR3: CAWRGQGYYEQYF; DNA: TGTGCCTGGCGGGGACAGGGGTACTACGAGCAGTACTTC
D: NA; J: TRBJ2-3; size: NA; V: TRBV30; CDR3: CAWSVGVTDTQYF; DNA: TGTGCCTGGAGTGTAGGAGTCACAGATACGCAGTATTTT
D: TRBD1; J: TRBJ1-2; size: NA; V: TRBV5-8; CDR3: CASSLVGQGGEGYTF; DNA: TGTGCCAGCAGCTTGGTGGGACAGGGAGGGGAAGGCTACACCTTC
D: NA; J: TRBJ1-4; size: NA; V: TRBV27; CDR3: CASSLSQGGSNEKLFF; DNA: TGTGCCAGCAGTTTATCGCAAGGGGGATCTAATGAAAAACTGTTTTTT
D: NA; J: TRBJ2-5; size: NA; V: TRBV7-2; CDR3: CASSPRVDRQETQYF; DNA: TGTGCCAGCAGCCCTCGGGTTGACAGACAAGAGACCCAGTACTTC
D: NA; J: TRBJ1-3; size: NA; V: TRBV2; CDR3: CASSEGATGFSGNTIYF; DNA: TGTGCCAGCAGTGAGGGGGCGACAGGCTTCTCTGGAAACACCATATATTTT
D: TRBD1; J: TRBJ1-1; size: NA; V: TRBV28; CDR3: CASSTTSGTGFAEAFF; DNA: TGTGCCAGCAGTACTACGTCAGGGACAGGGTTTGCTGAAGCTTTCTTT
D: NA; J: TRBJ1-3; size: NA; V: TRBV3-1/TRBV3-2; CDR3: CASSRDRLGSGNTIYF; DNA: TGTGCCAGCAGCCGCGACAGATTAGGCTCTGGAAACACCATATATTTT
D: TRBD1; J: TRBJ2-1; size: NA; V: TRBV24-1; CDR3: CATSFPRDRGYNEQFF; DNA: TGTGCCACCAGTTTCCCCCGGGACAGGGGCTACAATGAGCAGTTCTTC
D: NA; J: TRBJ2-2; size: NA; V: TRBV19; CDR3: CASTPGLITGELFF; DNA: TGTGCCAGTACCCCGGGACTGATCACCGGGGAGCTGTTTTTT
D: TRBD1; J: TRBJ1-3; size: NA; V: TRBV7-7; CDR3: CASSIDRGPGNTIYF; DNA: TGTGCTAGCAGCATCGACAGGGGGCCAGGAAACACCATATATTTT
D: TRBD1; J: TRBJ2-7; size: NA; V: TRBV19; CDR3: CASSPGGQGAYEQYF; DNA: TGTGCCAGTAGCCCTGGCGGACAGGGGGCCTACGAGCAGTACTTC
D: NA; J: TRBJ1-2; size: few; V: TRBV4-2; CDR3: CASSQGELGENYGYTF; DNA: TGTGCCAGCAGCCAAGGTGAACTCGGGGAAAACTATGGCTACACCTTC
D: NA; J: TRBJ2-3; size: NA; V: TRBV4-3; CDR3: CASSQEMVGVSTDTQYF; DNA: TGCGCCAGCAGCCAAGAAATGGTCGGGGTCAGCACAGATACGCAGTATTTT
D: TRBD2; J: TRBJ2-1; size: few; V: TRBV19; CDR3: CASTRTDKGLAGGAEQFF; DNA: TGTGCCAGTACCCGAACCGACAAGGGGCTAGCGGGAGGGGCTGAGCAGTTCTTC
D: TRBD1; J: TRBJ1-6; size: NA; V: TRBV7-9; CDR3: CASSPTGSISPLHF; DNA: TGTGCCAGCAGCCCGACAGGGTCTATATCACCCCTCCACTTT
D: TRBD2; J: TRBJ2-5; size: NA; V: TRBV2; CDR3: CASTKRGGGETQYF; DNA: TGTGCCAGCACGAAGCGGGGGGGCGGAGAGACCCAGTACTTC
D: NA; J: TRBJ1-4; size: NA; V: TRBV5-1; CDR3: CASSLGTTEKLFF; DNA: TGCGCCAGCAGCTTGGGGACAACTGAAAAACTGTTTTTT
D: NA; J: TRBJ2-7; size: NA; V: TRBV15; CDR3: CATSRGDFLSYEQYF; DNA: TGTGCCACCAGCAGGGGGGACTTCCTCTCCTACGAGCAGTACTTC
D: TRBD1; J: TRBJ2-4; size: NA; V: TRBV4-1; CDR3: CATRARSWDRGQYF; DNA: TGCGCCACCAGAGCTCGGTCCTGGGACAGGGGACAGTACTTC
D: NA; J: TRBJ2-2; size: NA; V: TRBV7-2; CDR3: CASRPTGVLDGELFF; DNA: TGTGCCAGCAGACCCACGGGGGTGCTCGACGGGGAGCTGTTTTTT
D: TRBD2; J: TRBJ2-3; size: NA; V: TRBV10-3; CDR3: CAISEPSGGFTQYF; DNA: TGTGCCATCAGTGAGCCTAGCGGGGGGTTTACGCAGTATTTT
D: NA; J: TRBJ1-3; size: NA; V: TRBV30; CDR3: CAWSVLGGSGNTIYF; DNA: TGTGCCTGGAGTGTACTCGGGGGAAGTGGAAACACCATATATTTT
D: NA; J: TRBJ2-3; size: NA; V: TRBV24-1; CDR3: CATSRGRRSTDTQYF; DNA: TGTGCCACCAGTAGGGGCCGCCGTAGCACAGATACGCAGTATTTT
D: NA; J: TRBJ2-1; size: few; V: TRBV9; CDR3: CASSVGIGMSSYNEQFF; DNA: TGTGCCAGCAGCGTAGGGATCGGGATGAGCTCCTACAATGAGCAGTTCTTC
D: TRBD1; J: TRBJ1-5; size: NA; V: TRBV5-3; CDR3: CARSQKTGEGPYSNQPQHF; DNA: TGTGCCAGAAGCCAAAAGACAGGGGAGGGCCCTTATAGCAATCAGCCCCAGCATTTT
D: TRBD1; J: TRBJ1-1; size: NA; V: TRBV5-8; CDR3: CASSRRQGLPEAFF; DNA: TGTGCCAGCAGCCGGAGACAGGGTTTACCTGAAGCTTTCTTT
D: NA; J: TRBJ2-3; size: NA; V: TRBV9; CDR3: CASSGDSGGSAQYF; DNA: TGTGCCAGCAGCGGTGACTCAGGGGGGTCGGCGCAGTATTTT
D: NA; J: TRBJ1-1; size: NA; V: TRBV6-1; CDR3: CASSEPWTTWGTEAFF; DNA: TGTGCCAGCAGTGAACCCTGGACAACCTGGGGCACTGAAGCTTTCTTT
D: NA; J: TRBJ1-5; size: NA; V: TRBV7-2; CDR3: CASSSRQAGSNQPQHF; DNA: TGTGCCAGCAGCTCACGGCAGGCAGGGAGCAATCAGCCCCAGCATTTT
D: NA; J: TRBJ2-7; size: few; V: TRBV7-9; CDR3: CASSLGLDAGEQYF; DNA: TGTGCCAGCAGCTTAGGACTAGACGCGGGCGAGCAGTACTTC
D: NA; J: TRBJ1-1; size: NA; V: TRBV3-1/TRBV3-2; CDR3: CASSTSAAHTEAFF; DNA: TGTGCCAGCAGCACGTCCGCGGCGCACACTGAAGCTTTCTTT
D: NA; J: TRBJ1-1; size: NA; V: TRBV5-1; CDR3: CASSLSQVPNTEAFF; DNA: TGCGCCAGCAGCTTGTCACAGGTACCAAACACTGAAGCTTTCTTT
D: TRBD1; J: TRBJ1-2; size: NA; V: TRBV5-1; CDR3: CASSYGTGLAGYTF; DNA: TGCGCCAGCAGCTACGGGACAGGATTAGCGGGCTACACCTTC
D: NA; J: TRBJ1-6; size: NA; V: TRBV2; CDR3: CASSEGHPRSYNSPLHF; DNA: TGTGCCAGCAGTGAGGGACATCCCCGCTCCTATAATTCACCCCTCCACTTT
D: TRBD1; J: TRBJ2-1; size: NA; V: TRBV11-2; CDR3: CASSFWGQGYNEQFF; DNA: TGTGCCAGCAGCTTTTGGGGACAGGGGTACAATGAGCAGTTCTTC
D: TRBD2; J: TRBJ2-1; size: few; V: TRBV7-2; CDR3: CASSLDGGAKREQFF; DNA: TGTGCCAGCAGCTTAGACGGGGGGGCAAAGAGGGAGCAGTTCTTC
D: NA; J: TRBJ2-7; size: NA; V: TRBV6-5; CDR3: CASSTDRPYEQYF; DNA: TGTGCCAGCAGTACTGACAGGCCCTACGAGCAGTACTTC
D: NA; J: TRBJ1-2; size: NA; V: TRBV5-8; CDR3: CASSLEGTGFYGYTF; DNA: TGTGCCAGCAGCTTGGAGGGAACAGGGTTCTATGGCTACACCTTC
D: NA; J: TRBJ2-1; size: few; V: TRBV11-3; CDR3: CASSVQGSGNEQFF; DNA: TGTGCCAGCAGCGTACAGGGCTCCGGCAATGAGCAGTTCTTC
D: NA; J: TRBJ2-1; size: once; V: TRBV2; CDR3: CASSAGGKNANEQFF; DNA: TGTGCCAGCAGTGCGGGGGGCAAGAATGCGAATGAGCAGTTCTTC
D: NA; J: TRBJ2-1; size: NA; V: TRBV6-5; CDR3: CASSYSTLRNEQFF; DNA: TGTGCCAGCAGTTACTCTACCCTTCGGAATGAGCAGTTCTTC
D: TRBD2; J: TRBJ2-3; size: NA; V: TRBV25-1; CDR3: CASRDPGLAGKKLDTQYF; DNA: TGTGCCAGCAGGGACCCGGGACTAGCGGGCAAAAAATTAGATACGCAGTATTTT
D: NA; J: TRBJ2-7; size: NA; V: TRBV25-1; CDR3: CASSESSRSYEQYF; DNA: TGTGCCAGCAGTGAAAGTTCGCGCTCCTACGAGCAGTACTTC
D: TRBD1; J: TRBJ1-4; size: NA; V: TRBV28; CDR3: CASSQTGAGWEKLFF; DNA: TGTGCCAGCAGTCAGACAGGGGCCGGTTGGGAAAAACTGTTTTTT
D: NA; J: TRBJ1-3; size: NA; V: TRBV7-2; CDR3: CASSQRGNTIYF; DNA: TGTGCCAGCAGCCAGCGGGGTAACACCATATATTTT
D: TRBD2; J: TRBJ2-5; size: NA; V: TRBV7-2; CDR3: CASSPGTSGQETQYF; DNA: TGTGCCAGCAGCCCCGGGACTAGCGGGCAAGAGACCCAGTACTTC
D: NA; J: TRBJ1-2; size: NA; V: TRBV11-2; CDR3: CASSLRFGDPYGYTF; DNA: TGTGCCAGCAGCTTAAGGTTCGGAGACCCCTATGGCTACACCTTC
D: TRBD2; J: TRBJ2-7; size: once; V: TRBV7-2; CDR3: CASSLVSGSRNEQYF; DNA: TGTGCCAGCAGCTTAGTGAGCGGGAGCAGGAACGAGCAGTACTTC
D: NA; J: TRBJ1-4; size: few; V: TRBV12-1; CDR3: CASSSRGQPAEKLFF; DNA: TGTGCCAGCAGTTCCCGAGGGCAGCCCGCTGAAAAACTGTTTTTT